These 5 T cell receptor beta chains originate from one sample sequenced in a study of control samples from healthy donors and cancer patients. The repertoire was sequenced with immunoSEQ multiplex PCR; TCRdb's copy has only in-frame clones and lacks some. The sample includes more than 85,000 clones, roughly 80% of them seen just once. Material for sequencing was blood. The receptors were sampled from a woman aged 45 to 65 in good health.

The chain links TRBV30 to TRBJ1-5; D unclear. The CDR3 consists of 12 residues. Between the trimmed V and J ends, which lost 4 bases and 6 bases, there was a span of 10 bases. Per the germline V gene, CDR1 is GTSNPN and CDR2 is SVGIG (reference sequence). The CDR3 protein is CAWTQDLQPQHF. The CDR3 nucleotides read TGTGCCTGGACCCAGGACCTTCAGCCCCAGCATTTT.

V is TRBV7-6 and J is TRBJ2-3, with 8 positions matching TRBD2. The CDR3 consists of 17 residues. V lost 4 bases to trimming and J lost 6 bases; unmatched junction nucleotides: 15. From germline, CDR1 is SGHVS and CDR2 FNYEAQ. As DNA, the CDR3 is TGTGCCAGCAGCTCCTCTTCGGCGGGGGGAACAAGCGATACGCAGTATTTT. Translated: CASSSSSAGGTSDTQYF.

The rearrangement uses TRBV2 and TRBJ1-6, with no clear D. The CDR3 spans 15 residues. Trimming shortened V by 3 bases and J by 5 bases, and 11 bases separated the two germline ends. Per germline, CDR1 SNHLY and CDR2 FYNNEI. For the CDR3, the DNA is TGTGCCAGCAGTGAGGGTAGGGTCAATAATTCACCCCTCCACTTT. This translates into CASSEGRVNNSPLHF.

The chain is built from TRBV24-1 and TRBJ2-7, with D maybe TRBD1 (5 bases). Trimming pared 6 bases from V and 3 bases from J, leaving 8 bases between. CDR1 and CDR2 (germline): KGHDR, SFDVKD. This CDR3 is built from 12 residues. The CDR3 spells CATSSTGYEQYF. The CDR3 DNA follows: TGTGCCACCAGTTCCACAGGCTACGAGCAGTACTTC.

This clone appeared a few times. The chain couples TRBV7-2 to TRBJ1-2; no clear D. The CDR3 loop spans 15 amino acids. CDR1 and CDR2 (germline): SGHTA, FQGNSA. V shed 3 bases and J shed 6 bases, with 17 bases lying between them. CDR3 region: CASSFGGRPIDGYTF. CDR3 nucleotide sequence: TGTGCCAGCAGCTTCGGCGGGCGCCCTATCGATGGCTACACCTTC. Full variable domain (missing parts from reference TRBV7-2 and TRBJ1-2): GAGVSQSPSNKVTEKGKDVELRCDPISGHTALYWYRQSLGQGLEFLIYFQGNSAPDKSGLPSDRFSAERTGGSVSTLTIQRTQQEDSAVYLCASSFGGRPIDGYTFGSGTRLTVV.